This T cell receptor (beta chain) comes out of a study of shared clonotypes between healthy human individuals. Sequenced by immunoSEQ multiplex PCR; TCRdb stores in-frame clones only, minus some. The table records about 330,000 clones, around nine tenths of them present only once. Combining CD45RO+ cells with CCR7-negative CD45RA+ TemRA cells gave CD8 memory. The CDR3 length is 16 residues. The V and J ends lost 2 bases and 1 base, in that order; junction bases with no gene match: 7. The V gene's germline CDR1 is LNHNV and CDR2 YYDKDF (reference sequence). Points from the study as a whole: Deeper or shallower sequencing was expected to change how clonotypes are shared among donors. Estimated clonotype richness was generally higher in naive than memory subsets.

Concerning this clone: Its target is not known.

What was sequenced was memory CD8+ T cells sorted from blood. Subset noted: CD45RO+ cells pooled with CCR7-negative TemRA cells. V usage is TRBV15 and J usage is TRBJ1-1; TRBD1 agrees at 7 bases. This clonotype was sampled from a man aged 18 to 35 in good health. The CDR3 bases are TGTGCCACCAGCAGACGGCCGGACAGGACGAACACTGAAGCTTTCTTT. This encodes CATSRRPDRTNTEAFF.